The rows below give T cell receptor beta chains drawn from one sample of a study of OX40 agonist ivuxolimab in advanced cancers. TCRdb's copy holds only in-frame clones and misses some; the assay was immunoSEQ multiplex PCR. The sample lists almost 85,000 clones, roughly 89% seen once, with 0.19% in the top ten. Sequences were derived from CD4+ or CD8+ T cells sorted from blood, sampled in a trial of the OX40 agonist ivuxolimab. The receptors originated from an adult with an advanced solid tumor such as melanoma, head and neck, liver or kidney cancer. Each CDR3 is given with its conserved first and last residue. A D gene is named only where the DNA matches it firmly. Rows may omit the clone size; those that give it use once, few, many or a size class.

14	.	TRBV29-1	TRBD2	TRBJ2-1	CSVAWERGGLEQFF	TGCAGCGTTGCCTGGGAGCGGGGGGGTCTTGAGCAGTTCTTC
14	.	TRBV18	TRBD1	TRBJ1-4	CASSPPTGEEKLFF	TGTGCCAGCTCACCGCCCACAGGGGAGGAAAAACTGTTTTTT
14	.	TRBV4-1	TRBD1	TRBJ2-1	CASSTPRTGTEQFF	TGCGCCAGCAGCACACCTCGGACAGGGACCGAACAGTTCTTC
16	.	TRBV7-2	TRBD1	TRBJ1-2	CASSLITGTANYGYTF	TGTGCCAGCAGCCTAATCACCGGGACAGCCAACTATGGCTACACCTTC
17	.	TRBV5-1	TRBD2	TRBJ2-3	CASSFTGTSYRTDTQYF	TGCGCCAGCAGCTTCACCGGGACTAGCTACCGCACAGATACGCAGTATTTT
16	once	TRBV7-2	.	TRBJ1-5	CASSLTGTQVNQPQHF	TGTGCCAGCAGCTTAACCGGGACACAGGTCAATCAGCCCCAGCATTTT
17	.	TRBV4-1	.	TRBJ2-2	CASSQDRQGRKAGELFF	TGCGCCAGCAGCCAAGATCGGCAGGGGAGAAAGGCCGGGGAGCTGTTTTTT
13	.	TRBV4-1	.	TRBJ2-3	CASRSGYTDTQYF	TGCGCCAGCAGGTCGGGGTACACAGATACGCAGTATTTT
15	once	TRBV9	TRBD1	TRBJ2-3	CASSVTGGPPDTQYF	TGTGCCAGCAGCGTCACAGGGGGCCCCCCAGATACGCAGTATTTT
16	.	TRBV18	TRBD1	TRBJ2-2	CASSPRGRGQSGELFF	TGTGCCAGCTCACCCCGCGGCAGGGGGCAGTCCGGGGAGCTGTTTTTT
15	once	TRBV28	TRBD1	TRBJ2-7	CASRHWTGGHYEQYF	TGTGCCAGCAGGCATTGGACAGGGGGCCACTACGAGCAGTACTTC
13	.	TRBV7-3	.	TRBJ1-1	CASSLWRESEAFF	TGTGCCAGCAGCTTATGGAGGGAGTCTGAAGCTTTCTTT
13	few	TRBV11-2	.	TRBJ1-2	CASSLDRYYGYTF	TGTGCCAGCAGCTTAGATCGGTACTATGGCTACACCTTC
17	.	TRBV9	TRBD1	TRBJ1-2	CASSFRDRALRAYGYTF	TGTGCCAGCAGCTTCCGGGACAGGGCCCTTCGGGCCTATGGCTACACCTTC
15	.	TRBV7-2	TRBD2	TRBJ2-1	CASSLVGTSGNEQFF	TGTGCCAGCAGCTTAGTTGGGACTAGCGGTAATGAGCAGTTCTTC
15	.	TRBV28	TRBD1	TRBJ1-1	CASKLGGTGGTEAFF	TGTGCCAGCAAGTTGGGCGGGACAGGGGGGACTGAAGCTTTCTTT
15	.	TRBV11-2	.	TRBJ1-1	CASSWSGRGHTEAFF	TGTGCCAGCAGCTGGTCGGGACGGGGACACACTGAAGCTTTCTTT
14	.	TRBV30	.	TRBJ1-2	CAWSGKGVNYGYTF	TGTGCCTGGTCCGGTAAAGGAGTTAACTATGGCTACACCTTC
14	once	TRBV11-3	.	TRBJ1-5	CASRGGPSNQPQHF	TGTGCCAGCAGAGGCGGACCTAGCAATCAGCCCCAGCATTTT
15	.	TRBV13	TRBD1	TRBJ2-7	CASSPGGQGSYEQYF	TGTGCCAGCAGCCCGGGGGGACAGGGCTCCTACGAGCAGTACTTC
17	.	TRBV18	TRBD2	TRBJ2-1	CASSVLVAGGNENEQFF	TGTGCCAGCTCCGTGTTGGTAGCGGGGGGTAATGAGAATGAGCAGTTCTTC
15	.	TRBV19	TRBD1	TRBJ1-2	CASSIKGQGTAGYTF	TGTGCCAGTAGTATCAAGGGGCAGGGGACAGCCGGCTACACCTTC
15	.	TRBV5-1	TRBD1	TRBJ2-4	CASSFTGGTKNIQYF	TGCGCCAGCAGCTTCACAGGGGGCACCAAAAACATTCAGTACTTC
14	.	TRBV7-2	.	TRBJ2-3	CASSLRTNTDTQYF	TGTGCCAGCAGCTTACGGACTAATACAGATACGCAGTATTTT
14	.	TRBV5-4	TRBD2	TRBJ2-5	CASSSAGGDETQYF	TGTGCCAGCAGCTCAGCGGGGGGTGATGAGACCCAGTACTTC
18	.	TRBV5-1	TRBD1	TRBJ1-1	CASSPYTGTGDMNTEAFF	TGCGCCAGCAGCCCTTATACCGGGACAGGGGACATGAACACTGAAGCTTTCTTT
14	.	TRBV6-4	TRBD1	TRBJ2-2	CASSEQGGTGELFF	TGTGCCAGCAGTGAACAGGGGGGCACCGGGGAGCTGTTTTTT
15	.	TRBV9	.	TRBJ1-4	CASSAAGTYSEKLFF	TGTGCCAGCAGCGCCGCCGGGACCTACAGCGAAAAACTGTTTTTT